Listed below are T cell receptor beta chains from one sample, sequenced in a study of shared clonotypes between healthy human individuals. Libraries were prepared by immunoSEQ multiplex PCR; TCRdb keeps only in-frame clonotypes and omits some of them. The table lists fewer than 600,000 clones, 60% to 80% of them singletons. The sample was PBMCs. These TCRs come from a woman between 40 and 55 years old in good health. Some clones in this sample may be carry-over from other donors' samples. Each CDR3 is given with its conserved first and last residue. The D gene is left open where the match is weak. Clone size is shown for a subset of rows, as once, few, many or a class of expanded clone.

abundance: NA
j_gene: TRBJ1-2
v_gene: TRBV6-4
len: 17
d_gene: NA
CDR3nt: TGTGCCAGCAGTGATACAGGGTCAAGGGAAGGGAACTATGGCTACACCTTC
CDR3aa: CASSDTGSREGNYGYTF

abundance: NA
j_gene: TRBJ2-1
v_gene: TRBV28
len: 12
d_gene: NA
CDR3nt: TGTGCCAGCAGTCCCCCTAGTGGTGAGCAGTTCTTC
CDR3aa: CASSPPSGEQFF

abundance: many
j_gene: TRBJ1-3
v_gene: TRBV25-1
len: 14
d_gene: NA
CDR3nt: TGTGCCAGCAGTGAAGGGACATTTGGAAACACCATATATTTT
CDR3aa: CASSEGTFGNTIYF

abundance: many
j_gene: TRBJ2-1
v_gene: TRBV27
len: 15
d_gene: TRBD2
CDR3nt: TGTGCCAGCAGCCGAGCGGGAGGGTCCTACAATGAGCAGTTCTTC
CDR3aa: CASSRAGGSYNEQFF

abundance: NA
j_gene: TRBJ2-2
v_gene: TRBV30
len: 17
d_gene: TRBD2
CDR3nt: TGTGCCTGGGTGGGGGGGTCTAGCGGGACCCACACCGGGGAGCTGTTTTTT
CDR3aa: CAWVGGSSGTHTGELFF

abundance: NA
j_gene: TRBJ2-1
v_gene: TRBV7-2
len: 16
d_gene: TRBD2
CDR3nt: TGTGCCAGCAGCCGACTAGCGGGAGGGGGGTACAATGAGCAGTTCTTC
CDR3aa: CASSRLAGGGYNEQFF

abundance: NA
j_gene: TRBJ2-5
v_gene: TRBV2
len: 13
d_gene: NA
CDR3nt: TGTGCCATCCCCGACAGAGACCAAGAGACCCAGTACTTC
CDR3aa: CAIPDRDQETQYF

abundance: NA
j_gene: TRBJ2-7
v_gene: TRBV27
len: 13
d_gene: TRBD2
CDR3nt: TGTGCCAGCAGTCCTCGGACTAGCGGCGAGCAGTACTTC
CDR3aa: CASSPRTSGEQYF

abundance: NA
j_gene: TRBJ1-1
v_gene: TRBV2
len: 11
d_gene: NA
CDR3nt: TGTGCCAGCGACAGGAGCACTGAAGCTTTCTTT
CDR3aa: CASDRSTEAFF

abundance: NA
j_gene: TRBJ2-7
v_gene: TRBV19
len: 14
d_gene: TRBD1
CDR3nt: TGTGCCAGTAGTAAGACAGGGGAAGCCTACGAGCAGTACTTC
CDR3aa: CASSKTGEAYEQYF

abundance: NA
j_gene: TRBJ2-7
v_gene: TRBV28
len: 16
d_gene: NA
CDR3nt: TGTGCCAGTCTCACCTCCCGGGCGGGAAGCTCCTACGAGCAGTACTTC
CDR3aa: CASLTSRAGSSYEQYF

abundance: once
j_gene: TRBJ1-2
v_gene: TRBV6-5
len: 15
d_gene: NA
CDR3nt: TGTGCCAGCAGTTACGGAAGGGCCTTTTCCTATGGCTACACCTTC
CDR3aa: CASSYGRAFSYGYTF

abundance: NA
j_gene: TRBJ2-1
v_gene: TRBV5-4
len: 17
d_gene: NA
CDR3nt: TGTGCCAGCAGCGTCTGGGGCCAACCCGAGGACGAGAATGAGCAGTTCTTC
CDR3aa: CASSVWGQPEDENEQFF

abundance: NA
j_gene: TRBJ1-1
v_gene: TRBV27
len: 16
d_gene: TRBD1
CDR3nt: TGTGCCAGCAGTGTACACAGGGGGCTCAGGGGAACTGAAGCTTTCTTT
CDR3aa: CASSVHRGLRGTEAFF

abundance: NA
j_gene: TRBJ2-7
v_gene: TRBV10-3
len: 12
d_gene: NA
CDR3nt: TGTGCCACCCGGGACAAGTCCTACGAGCAGTACTTC
CDR3aa: CATRDKSYEQYF

abundance: NA
j_gene: TRBJ1-1
v_gene: TRBV30
len: 13
d_gene: NA
CDR3nt: TGTGCCTGGAGTGTACTTCTGAACACTGAAGCTTTCTTT
CDR3aa: CAWSVLLNTEAFF

abundance: NA
j_gene: TRBJ2-1
v_gene: TRBV18
len: 18
d_gene: TRBD1
CDR3nt: TGTGCCAGCTCACCTTACATGGTGACAGGGGGGTCGTTGAATGAGCAGTTCTTC
CDR3aa: CASSPYMVTGGSLNEQFF

abundance: NA
j_gene: TRBJ1-3
v_gene: TRBV7-9
len: 14
d_gene: NA
CDR3nt: TGTGCCAGCAGCCCACTGGACTCTGGAAACACCATATATTTT
CDR3aa: CASSPLDSGNTIYF

abundance: NA
j_gene: TRBJ2-7
v_gene: TRBV15
len: 14
d_gene: NA
CDR3nt: TGTGCCACCAGCATATCCCGGGGCCCCTACGAGCAGTACTTC
CDR3aa: CATSISRGPYEQYF

abundance: once
j_gene: TRBJ2-3
v_gene: TRBV13
len: 14
d_gene: NA
CDR3nt: TGTGCCAGCAAGATGCTAGGGAGCACAGATACGCAGTATTTT
CDR3aa: CASKMLGSTDTQYF

abundance: once
j_gene: TRBJ2-5
v_gene: TRBV19
len: 14
d_gene: NA
CDR3nt: TGTGCCAGTAGCTGGGGTCAGAATCGAGAGACCCAGTACTTC
CDR3aa: CASSWGQNRETQYF

abundance: NA
j_gene: TRBJ1-4
v_gene: TRBV5-1
len: 16
d_gene: NA
CDR3nt: TGCGCCAGCAGCGAAGGTGGTAGGGCAGGGGCAGAAAAACTGTTTTTT
CDR3aa: CASSEGGRAGAEKLFF

abundance: NA
j_gene: TRBJ2-3
v_gene: TRBV9
len: 15
d_gene: NA
CDR3nt: TGTGCCAGCAGCGTTAGACAACAAGGCTTCGATACGCAGTATTTT
CDR3aa: CASSVRQQGFDTQYF

abundance: once
j_gene: TRBJ2-7
v_gene: TRBV7-6
len: 16
d_gene: TRBD1
CDR3nt: TGTGCCAGCAGCTTAACCGGGACAGGGGGTCTCTACGAGCAGTACTTC
CDR3aa: CASSLTGTGGLYEQYF

abundance: NA
j_gene: TRBJ2-1
v_gene: TRBV28
len: 16
d_gene: NA
CDR3nt: TGTGCCAGCAGTCTCTGGGGGACAGTGGGCGGGGGTGAGCAGTTCTTC
CDR3aa: CASSLWGTVGGGEQFF

abundance: NA
j_gene: TRBJ1-5
v_gene: TRBV28
len: 16
d_gene: NA
CDR3nt: TGTGCCAGCAGTTTCCCCGACAGTTATAGCAATCAGCCCCAGCATTTT
CDR3aa: CASSFPDSYSNQPQHF

abundance: NA
j_gene: TRBJ2-5
v_gene: TRBV2
len: 17
d_gene: TRBD2
CDR3nt: TGTGCCAGCAGTGAAGATAAAGGACTAGCGGGAGGTGAGACCCAGTACTTC
CDR3aa: CASSEDKGLAGGETQYF

abundance: NA
j_gene: TRBJ2-3
v_gene: TRBV6-1
len: 14
d_gene: NA
CDR3nt: TGTGCCAGCAGTGAGGTCGGGAGCACAGATACGCAGTATTTT
CDR3aa: CASSEVGSTDTQYF

abundance: few
j_gene: TRBJ2-7
v_gene: TRBV27
len: 13
d_gene: TRBD2
CDR3nt: TGTGCCACCCACGCTAGCGGGGTAGTCGAGCAGTACTTC
CDR3aa: CATHASGVVEQYF

abundance: NA
j_gene: TRBJ2-5
v_gene: TRBV9
len: 13
d_gene: NA
CDR3nt: TGTGCCAGCAGCGAGGACAACATGGAGACCCAGTACTTC
CDR3aa: CASSEDNMETQYF

abundance: few
j_gene: TRBJ2-3
v_gene: TRBV6-5
len: 16
d_gene: TRBD2
CDR3nt: TGTGCCAGCAGTTATCACGGGACTAGCGGCACAGATACGCAGTATTTT
CDR3aa: CASSYHGTSGTDTQYF

abundance: few
j_gene: TRBJ1-4
v_gene: TRBV4-3
len: 15
d_gene: NA
CDR3nt: TGCGCCAGCAGCCAAGATAGAGGGTCTATTGAAAAACTGTTTTTT
CDR3aa: CASSQDRGSIEKLFF

abundance: few
j_gene: TRBJ2-7
v_gene: TRBV7-3
len: 13
d_gene: NA
CDR3nt: TGTGCCAGCAGCTTAAGGGATGGCATCGAGCAGTACTTC
CDR3aa: CASSLRDGIEQYF

abundance: few
j_gene: TRBJ2-1
v_gene: TRBV14
len: 16
d_gene: TRBD1
CDR3nt: TGTGCCAGCAGCCAAAGGAGGAGCAGGGGGAAGGGTGAGCAGTTCTTC
CDR3aa: CASSQRRSRGKGEQFF

abundance: NA
j_gene: TRBJ1-5
v_gene: TRBV9
len: 15
d_gene: NA
CDR3nt: TGTGCCAGCAGCGTGGGAACAGGACCTAATCAGCCCCAGCATTTT
CDR3aa: CASSVGTGPNQPQHF

abundance: NA
j_gene: TRBJ2-3
v_gene: TRBV11-2
len: 14
d_gene: NA
CDR3nt: TGTGCCAGCAGTTCTATTCGGGGCACAGATACGCAGTATTTT
CDR3aa: CASSSIRGTDTQYF

abundance: NA
j_gene: TRBJ2-1
v_gene: TRBV7-9
len: 15
d_gene: NA
CDR3nt: TGTGCCAGCAGCCCCCCCGGGACACCATACAATGAGCAGTTCTTC
CDR3aa: CASSPPGTPYNEQFF